This T cell receptor beta chain came from a study of a mutant IDH1 vaccine in newly diagnosed glioma (dated by TCRdb to the early 2020s). Context from the whole study: Eight vaccinations were administered to patients in weeks 1, 3, 5, 7, 11, 15, 19 and 23, corresponding to visits V03 through V10. Vaccination began 4-6 weeks after radiotherapy alone, or alongside temozolomide cycles in the chemotherapy-containing groups. Of the approximately 30 treated patients, approximately 62% were male and about 38% were female, and the mean age was approximately 39 years. Before enrollment, patients had received standard therapy of radiotherapy alone, temozolomide alone, or radiochemotherapy with temozolomide; most received the combination. Peripheral blood samples were drawn at six visits, namely V03 (baseline), V05, V07, V10, V12 and V13. For exploratory analyses, 25 to 30 treated patients had longitudinal TCRB deep sequencing done wherever samples were available.

Here is what the overall study found, with its caveats: Immune responses induced by the vaccine were seen in roughly 92% of patients across multiple MHC alleles. The authors stated that sample limitations prevented analyses of patient blood samples from being reproduced. Availability determined which PBMC samples were chosen for TCRB deep sequencing. No apparent relationship was observed between pseudoprogression and alterations in the top peripheral T cell clonotypes detected by TCRB sequencing.

Read against the paper, the sample's time point label means: week 23, last vaccination. Each vaccine dose was 300 ug of a 20-mer mutant IDH1 peptide in Montanide, given subcutaneously with topical imiquimod. All donors had newly diagnosed IDH1-mutant astrocytomas of WHO grade 3 or 4 that showed loss of nuclear ATRX. The samples were drawn from NOA16, a multicentre, single-arm, open-label phase I trial in Germany that tested a mutant IDH1 peptide vaccine in humans for the first time. The DNeasy Blood and Tissue Kit was used to extract genomic DNA from EDTA blood for TCRB sequencing. V trim: 6 bases; J trim: 0 bases; unmatched bases: 11. The cysteine opens and the phenylalanine closes a CDR3 of 17 amino acids. Only the CDR3 portion is preserved as DNA: 51 bases, with reading frame beginning at the first base. The germline V gene gives CDR1 as SGHRS and CDR2 as YFSETQ. As to this clone: The target of this receptor is not known. Qualities for individual bases were not recorded, and no much larger clone is one base off.

The protocol used for the library was the immunoSEQ multiplex PCR assay. Rearranged TCR beta chain sequences were amplified with the hsTCRB Kit following the manufacturer's protocol. An Illumina MiSeq was used to sequence the TCRB libraries. The original pipeline was this. Demultiplexing, trimming and gene mapping were performed with the kit vendor's proprietary platform. TCRdb provides this immuneACCESS table in a form limited to in-frame rearrangements. Some clones are lacking; in checked studies, under half of them reflect an unresolved V gene, and why the rest are absent is not known. For V, J and clone size, that table is used; D and trimming come from the DNA. Within this sample are tens of thousands of clones, with over 70% of them counted one time only. In total, the top ten clones hold more than 5% of the sample.

The sequence came from a man aged 40-49 years with glioma. The rearrangement combines TRBV5-1 with TRBJ2-2, with 7 junctional bases fitting TRBD1. Material: PBMCs, obtained from a glioma patient whose treatment included an IDH1 peptide vaccine. The encoded CDR3 is CASTIQRQGSNTGELFF. At the DNA level, the sequence is TGCGCCAGCACCATACAGCGACAGGGTTCGAACACCGGGGAGCTGTTTTTT.